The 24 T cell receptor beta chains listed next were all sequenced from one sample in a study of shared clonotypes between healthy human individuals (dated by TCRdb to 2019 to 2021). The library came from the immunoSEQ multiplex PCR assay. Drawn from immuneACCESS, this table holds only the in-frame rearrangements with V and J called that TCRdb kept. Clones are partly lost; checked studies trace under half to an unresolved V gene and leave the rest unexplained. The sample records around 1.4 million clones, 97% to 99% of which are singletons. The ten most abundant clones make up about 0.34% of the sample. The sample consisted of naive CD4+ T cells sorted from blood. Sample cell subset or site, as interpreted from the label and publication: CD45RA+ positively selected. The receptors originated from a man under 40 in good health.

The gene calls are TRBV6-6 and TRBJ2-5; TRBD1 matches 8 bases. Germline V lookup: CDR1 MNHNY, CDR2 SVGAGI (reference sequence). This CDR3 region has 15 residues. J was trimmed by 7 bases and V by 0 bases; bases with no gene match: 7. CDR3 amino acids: CASSYSNSQGGTQYF. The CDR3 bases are TGTGCCAGCAGTTACTCCAATTCACAGGGGGGGACCCAGTACTTC.

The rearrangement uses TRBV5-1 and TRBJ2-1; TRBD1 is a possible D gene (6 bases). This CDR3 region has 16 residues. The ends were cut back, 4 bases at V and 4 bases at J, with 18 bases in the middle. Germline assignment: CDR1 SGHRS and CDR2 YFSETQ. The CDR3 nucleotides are TGCGCCAGCAGCAGGGATTCCGGACAGCCATACAATGAGCAGTTCTTC. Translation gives CASSRDSGQPYNEQFF.

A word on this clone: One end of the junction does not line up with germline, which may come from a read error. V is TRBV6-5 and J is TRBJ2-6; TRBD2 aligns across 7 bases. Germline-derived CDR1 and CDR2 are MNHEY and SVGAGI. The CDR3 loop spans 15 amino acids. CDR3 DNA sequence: TGTGCCACCAGTCTCGCGGGAGTTGGGGCCAACGTCCTGACTTTC. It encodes CATSLAGVGANVLTF.

In nucleotides, the CDR3 is TGCGCCAGCAGCCGGTCAGGTGAGCAGTTCTTC. This encodes CASSRSGEQFF. V gene TRBV4-3 combines with J gene TRBJ2-1, with D hard to call. This CDR3 has 11 amino acids. The V and J ends lost 4 bases and 9 bases respectively, with 7 bases between them. The germline V gene encodes CDR1 LGHNA and CDR2 YSLEER.

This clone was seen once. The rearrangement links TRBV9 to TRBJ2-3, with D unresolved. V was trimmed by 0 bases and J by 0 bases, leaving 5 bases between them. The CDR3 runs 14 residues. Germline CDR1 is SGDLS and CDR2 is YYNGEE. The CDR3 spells CASSVGDSTDTQYF. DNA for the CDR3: TGTGCCAGCAGCGTAGGGGATAGCACAGATACGCAGTATTTT.

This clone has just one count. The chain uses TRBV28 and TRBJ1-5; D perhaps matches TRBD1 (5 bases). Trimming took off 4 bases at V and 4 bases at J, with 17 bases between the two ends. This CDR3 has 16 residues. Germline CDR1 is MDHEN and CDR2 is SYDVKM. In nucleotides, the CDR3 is TGTGCCAGCAGTTCTGGAGAGGGGCACGGTAATCAGCCCCAGCATTTT. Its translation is CASSSGEGHGNQPQHF.

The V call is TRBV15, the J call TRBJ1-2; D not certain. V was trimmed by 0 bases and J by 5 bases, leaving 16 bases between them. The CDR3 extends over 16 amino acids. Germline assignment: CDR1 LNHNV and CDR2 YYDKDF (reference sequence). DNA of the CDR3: TGTGCCACCAGCAGAGATTTGAACACCTACCGTTATGGCTACACCTTC. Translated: CATSRDLNTYRYGYTF. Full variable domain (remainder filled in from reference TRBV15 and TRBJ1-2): DAMVIQNPRYQVTQFGKPVTLSCSQTLNHNVMYWYQQKSSQAPKLLFHYYDKDFNNEADTPDNFQSRRPNTSFCFLDIRSPGLGDTAMYLCATSRDLNTYRYGYTFGSGTRLTVV.

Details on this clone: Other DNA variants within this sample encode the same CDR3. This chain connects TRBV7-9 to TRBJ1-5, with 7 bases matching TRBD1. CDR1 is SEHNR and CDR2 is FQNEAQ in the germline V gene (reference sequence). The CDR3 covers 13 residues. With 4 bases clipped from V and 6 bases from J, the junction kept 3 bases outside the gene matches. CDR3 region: CASSSQGGQPQHF. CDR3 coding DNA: TGTGCCAGCAGCTCTCAGGGGGGTCAGCCCCAGCATTTT.

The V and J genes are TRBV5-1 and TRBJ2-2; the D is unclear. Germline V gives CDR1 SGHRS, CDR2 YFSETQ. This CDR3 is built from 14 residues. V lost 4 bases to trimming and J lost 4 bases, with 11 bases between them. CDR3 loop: CASSASATTGELFF. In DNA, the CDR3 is TGCGCCAGCAGCGCCTCGGCGACCACCGGGGAGCTGTTTTTT.

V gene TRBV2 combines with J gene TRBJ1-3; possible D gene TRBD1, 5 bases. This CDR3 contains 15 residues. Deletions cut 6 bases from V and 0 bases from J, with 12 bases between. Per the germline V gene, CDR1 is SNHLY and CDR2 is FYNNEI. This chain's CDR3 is CASSVGRASGNTIYF. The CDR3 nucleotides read TGTGCCAGCAGCGTTGGCAGGGCCTCTGGAAACACCATATATTTT. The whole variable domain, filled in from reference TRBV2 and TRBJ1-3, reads EPEVTQTPSHQVTQMGQEVILRCVPISNHLYFYWYRQILGQKVEFLVSFYNNEISEKSEIFDDQFSVERPDGSNFTLKIRSTKLEDSAMYFCASSVGRASGNTIYFGEGSWLTVV.

CDR3 sequence (DNA): TGTGCCAGCAGCTTGCCTCGAAGGGGGTTAAACTATGGCTACACCTTC. Encoded protein: CASSLPRRGLNYGYTF. V and J are TRBV7-9 and TRBJ1-2, with a tentative D call TRBD1 (6 bases). V was pared by 3 bases and J by 2 bases, with 16 bases between. CDR1 is SEHNR, CDR2 FQNEAQ, per germline (reference sequence). The CDR3 runs to 16 residues.

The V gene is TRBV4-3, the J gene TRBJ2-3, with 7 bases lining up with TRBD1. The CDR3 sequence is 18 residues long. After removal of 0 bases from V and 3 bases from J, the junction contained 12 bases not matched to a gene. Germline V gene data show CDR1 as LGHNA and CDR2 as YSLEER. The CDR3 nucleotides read TGCGCCAGCAGCCAAGAAGGGGGCCCGGCGTCTCATACAGATACGCAGTATTTT. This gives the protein CASSQEGGPASHTDTQYF.

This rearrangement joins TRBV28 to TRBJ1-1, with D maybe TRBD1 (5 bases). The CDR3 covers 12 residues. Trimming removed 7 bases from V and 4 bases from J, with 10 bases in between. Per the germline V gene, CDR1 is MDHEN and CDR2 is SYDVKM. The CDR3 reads CASTDRGTEAFF. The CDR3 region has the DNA TGTGCCAGCACCGACAGAGGCACTGAAGCTTTCTTT.

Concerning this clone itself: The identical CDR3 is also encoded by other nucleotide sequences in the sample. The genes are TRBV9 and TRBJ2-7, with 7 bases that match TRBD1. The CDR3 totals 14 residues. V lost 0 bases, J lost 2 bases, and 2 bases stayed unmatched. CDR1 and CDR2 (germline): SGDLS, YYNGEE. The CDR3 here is CASSVDQGAYEQYF. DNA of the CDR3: TGTGCCAGCAGCGTAGATCAGGGGGCCTACGAGCAGTACTTC.

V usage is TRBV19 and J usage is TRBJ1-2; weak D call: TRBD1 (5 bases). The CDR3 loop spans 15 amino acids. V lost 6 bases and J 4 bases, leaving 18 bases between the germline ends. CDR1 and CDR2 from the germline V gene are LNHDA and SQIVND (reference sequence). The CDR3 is CASRTGFTGSYGYTF. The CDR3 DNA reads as TGTGCCAGTAGAACAGGCTTCACGGGGTCCTATGGCTACACCTTC.

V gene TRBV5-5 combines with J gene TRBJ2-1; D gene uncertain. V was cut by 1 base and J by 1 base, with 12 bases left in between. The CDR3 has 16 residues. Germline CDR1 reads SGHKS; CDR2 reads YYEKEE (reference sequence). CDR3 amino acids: CASSLRSLDSYNEQFF. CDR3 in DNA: TGTGCCAGCAGCTTGCGGTCCCTAGATTCCTACAATGAGCAGTTCTTC.

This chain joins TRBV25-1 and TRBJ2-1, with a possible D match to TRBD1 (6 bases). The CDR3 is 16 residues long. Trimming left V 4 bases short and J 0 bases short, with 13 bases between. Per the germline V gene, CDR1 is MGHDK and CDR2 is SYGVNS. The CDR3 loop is CASSAGVQSSYNEQFF. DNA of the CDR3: TGTGCCAGCAGTGCAGGGGTACAGAGCTCCTACAATGAGCAGTTCTTC.

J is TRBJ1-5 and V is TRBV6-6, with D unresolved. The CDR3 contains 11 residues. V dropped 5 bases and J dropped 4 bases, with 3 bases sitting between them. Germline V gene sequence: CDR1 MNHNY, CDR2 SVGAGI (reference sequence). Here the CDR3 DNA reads TGTGCCAGCAGTCCAAATCAGCCCCAGCATTTT. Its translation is CASSPNQPQHF.

CDR3 sequence reads: CASSYLGGKTEAFF. CDR3 sequence (DNA): TGTGCCAGCAGTTACTTGGGAGGTAAGACTGAAGCTTTCTTT. The chain recombines TRBV6-5 with TRBJ1-1; D is ambiguous. V was pared by 1 base and J by 5 bases, with 11 bases between. Germline values: CDR1 MNHEY, CDR2 SVGAGI. This CDR3 has 14 residues.

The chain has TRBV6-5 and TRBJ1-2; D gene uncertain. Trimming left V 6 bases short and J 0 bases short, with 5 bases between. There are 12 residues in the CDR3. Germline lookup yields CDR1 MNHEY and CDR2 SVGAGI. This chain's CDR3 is CASRGTNYGYTF. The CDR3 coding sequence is TGTGCCAGCAGAGGGACTAACTATGGCTACACCTTC.

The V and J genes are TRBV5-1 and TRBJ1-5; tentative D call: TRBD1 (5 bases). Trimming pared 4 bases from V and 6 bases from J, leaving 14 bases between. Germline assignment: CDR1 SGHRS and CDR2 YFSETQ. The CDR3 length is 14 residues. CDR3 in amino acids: CASSATVSGQPQHF. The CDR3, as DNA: TGCGCCAGCAGCGCGACAGTATCTGGTCAGCCCCAGCATTTT.

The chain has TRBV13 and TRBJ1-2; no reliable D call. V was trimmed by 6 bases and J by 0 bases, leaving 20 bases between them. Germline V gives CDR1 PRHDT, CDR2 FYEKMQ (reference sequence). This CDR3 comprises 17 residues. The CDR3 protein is CASSYSRHVIANYGYTF. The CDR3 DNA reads TGTGCCAGCAGTTACAGCAGGCATGTTATAGCTAACTATGGCTACACCTTC.

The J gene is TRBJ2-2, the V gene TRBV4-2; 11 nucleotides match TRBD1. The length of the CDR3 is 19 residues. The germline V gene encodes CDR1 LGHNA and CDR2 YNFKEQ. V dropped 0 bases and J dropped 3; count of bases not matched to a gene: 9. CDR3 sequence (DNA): TGTGCCAGCAGCCAAGAACCCCTAGGACAGGGGGCTTACACCGGGGAGCTGTTTTTT. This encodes CASSQEPLGQGAYTGELFF.

The CDR3 DNA sequence: TGTGCCAGCAGTCAGGGGGCTCCACTCTACGAGCAGTACTTC. The encoded protein is CASSQGAPLYEQYF. The V gene is TRBV6-6, the J gene TRBJ2-7, with 8 bases that match TRBD1. Germline V gene data show CDR1 as MNHNY and CDR2 as SVGAGI (reference sequence). CDR3 length: 14 amino acids. Losses at the gene ends were 5 bases for V and 3 bases for J; bases not matched to a gene: 6.